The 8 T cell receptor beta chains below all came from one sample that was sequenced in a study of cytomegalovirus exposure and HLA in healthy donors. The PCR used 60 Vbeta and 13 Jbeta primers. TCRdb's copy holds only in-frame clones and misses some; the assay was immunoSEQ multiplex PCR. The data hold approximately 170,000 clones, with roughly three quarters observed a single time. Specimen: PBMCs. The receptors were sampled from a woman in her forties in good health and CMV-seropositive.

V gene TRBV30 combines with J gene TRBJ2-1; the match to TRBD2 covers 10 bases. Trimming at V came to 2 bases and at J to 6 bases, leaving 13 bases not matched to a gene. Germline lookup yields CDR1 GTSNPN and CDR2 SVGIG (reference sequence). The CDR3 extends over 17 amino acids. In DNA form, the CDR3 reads TGTGCCTGGAGTCCCCACTCCGGACTAGCGGTACGCAATGAGCAGTTCTTC. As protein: CAWSPHSGLAVRNEQFF.

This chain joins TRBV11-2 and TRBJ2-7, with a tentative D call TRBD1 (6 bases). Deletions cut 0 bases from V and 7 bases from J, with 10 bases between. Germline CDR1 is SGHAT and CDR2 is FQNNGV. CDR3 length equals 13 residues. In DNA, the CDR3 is TGTGCCAGCAGCTTAGAAACAGGGATGGAGCAGTACTTC. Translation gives CASSLETGMEQYF.

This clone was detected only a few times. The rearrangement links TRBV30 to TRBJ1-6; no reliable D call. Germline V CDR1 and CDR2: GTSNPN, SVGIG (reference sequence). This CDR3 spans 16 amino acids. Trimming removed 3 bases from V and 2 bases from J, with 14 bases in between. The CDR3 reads CAWRVKGVPYNSPLHF. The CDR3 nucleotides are TGTGCCTGGAGAGTAAAGGGAGTTCCCTATAATTCACCCCTCCACTTT.

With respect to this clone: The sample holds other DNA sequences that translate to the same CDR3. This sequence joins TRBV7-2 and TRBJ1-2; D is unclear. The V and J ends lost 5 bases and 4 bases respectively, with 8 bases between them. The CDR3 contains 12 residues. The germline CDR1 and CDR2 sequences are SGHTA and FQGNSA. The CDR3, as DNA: TGTGCCAGCAGCGCGACGGGCTATGGCTACACCTTC. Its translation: CASSATGYGYTF.

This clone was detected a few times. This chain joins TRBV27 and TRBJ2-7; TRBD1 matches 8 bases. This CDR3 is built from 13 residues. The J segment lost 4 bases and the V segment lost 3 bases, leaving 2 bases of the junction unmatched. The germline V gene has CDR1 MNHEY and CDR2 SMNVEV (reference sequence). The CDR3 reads CASSLDREYEQYF. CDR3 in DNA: TGTGCCAGCAGTTTGGACAGGGAATACGAGCAGTACTTC.

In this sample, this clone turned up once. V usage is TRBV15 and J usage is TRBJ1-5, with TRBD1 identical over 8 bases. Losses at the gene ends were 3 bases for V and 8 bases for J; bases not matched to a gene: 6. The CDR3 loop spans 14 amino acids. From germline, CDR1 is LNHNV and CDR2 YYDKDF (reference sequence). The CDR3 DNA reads TGTGCCACCAGCAGGGACAGGGATAGAAAGCCCCAGCATTTT. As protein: CATSRDRDRKPQHF.

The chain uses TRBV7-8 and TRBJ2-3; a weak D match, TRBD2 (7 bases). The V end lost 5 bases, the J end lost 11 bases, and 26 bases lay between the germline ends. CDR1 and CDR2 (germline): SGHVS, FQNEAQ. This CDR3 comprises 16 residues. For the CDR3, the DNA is TGTGCCAGCAGCCCTGCCTTAGGGGAGGGGGGATTTCTGCAGTATTTT. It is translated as CASSPALGEGGFLQYF.

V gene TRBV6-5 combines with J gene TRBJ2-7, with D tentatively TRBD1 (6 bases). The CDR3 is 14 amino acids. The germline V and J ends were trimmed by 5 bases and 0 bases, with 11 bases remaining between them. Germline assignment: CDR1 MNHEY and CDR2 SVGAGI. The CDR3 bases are TGTGCCAGCAGTGCGACAGGTAGCTCCTACGAGCAGTACTTC. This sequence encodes CASSATGSSYEQYF.